The 11 T cell receptor beta chains given below trace back to one sample, sequenced in a study of PD-L1 blockade in urothelial cancer. Data came from immunoSEQ multiplex PCR; TCRdb stores just in-frame clones and leaves some out. Here the sample spans 70,000 or so clones, 84% being singletons. Sequences were derived from PBMCs, sampled around atezolizumab (anti-PD-L1) treatment. The receptors here all came from an older man with urothelial cancer.

This clone was recorded many times. The chain combines TRBV11-2 with TRBJ1-1, with D maybe TRBD1 (6 bases). Trimming removed 7 bases at V and 5 bases at J, with 11 bases between. The CDR3 sequence is 12 residues long. Germline lookup yields CDR1 SGHAT and CDR2 FQNNGV. This CDR3 is CASNSGQTEAFF. DNA of the CDR3: TGTGCCAGCAACTCCGGACAGACTGAAGCTTTCTTT.

This chain links TRBV5-5 with TRBJ1-5; D gene ambiguous. The CDR3 is 13 amino acids. Per germline, CDR1 SGHKS and CDR2 YYEKEE (reference sequence). V was shortened by 1 base and J by 9 bases, with 11 bases between the two germline ends. In DNA form, the CDR3 reads TGTGCCAGCAGCTTGTCCCCGGAGAGGCCCCAGCATTTT. Its translation: CASSLSPERPQHF.

The chain combines TRBV7-9 with TRBJ1-2; D possibly corresponds to TRBD1 (5 bases). Trimming cost V 6 bases and J 2 bases, with 13 bases left between them. The CDR3 runs to 14 residues. Germline loops: CDR1 SEHNR, CDR2 FQNEAQ (reference sequence). CDR3 loop: CASSQQQANYGYTF. CDR3 nucleotide sequence: TGTGCCAGCAGTCAACAACAGGCCAACTATGGCTACACCTTC.

V and J are TRBV5-1 and TRBJ2-5; D perhaps matches TRBD2 (5 bases). V was pared by 7 bases and J by 2 bases, with 12 bases between. Germline CDR1 is SGHRS and CDR2 is YFSETQ. CDR3 length equals 13 residues. The CDR3 reads CASSGLGQETQYF. The CDR3 nucleotides are TGCGCCAGCTCCGGACTGGGACAAGAGACCCAGTACTTC.

The chain recombines TRBV2 with TRBJ2-2; 7 bases line up with TRBD2. This CDR3 region has 16 residues. Germline CDR1 is SNHLY and CDR2 is FYNNEI. Trimming at V came to 0 bases and at J to 7 bases, leaving 8 bases not matched to a gene. The CDR3 loop reads CASSEARLAWVGELFF. CDR3 bases: TGTGCCAGCAGTGAAGCGCGACTAGCTTGGGTCGGGGAGCTGTTTTTT.

The chain joins TRBV7-9 to TRBJ1-5; D is perhaps TRBD1 (5 bases). Germline values: CDR1 SEHNR, CDR2 FQNEAQ (reference sequence). V lost 1 base to trimming and J lost 0 bases, with 7 bases between them. CDR3 size: 15 residues. The chain's CDR3 is CASSLVGDSNQPQHF. CDR3 nucleotide sequence: TGTGCCAGCAGCTTAGTAGGGGATAGCAATCAGCCCCAGCATTTT.

The chain links TRBV5-1 to TRBJ1-1, with 9 bases fitting TRBD1. This CDR3 comprises 13 residues. The ends lost 7 bases at V and 3 bases at J; junction bases unmatched: 4. Germline values: CDR1 SGHRS, CDR2 YFSETQ. CDR3 in DNA: TGCGCCAGCTACCGGGACAGGGACACTGAAGCTTTCTTT. It codes for CASYRDRDTEAFF.

The J gene is TRBJ2-1, the V gene TRBV9, with 8 nucleotides matching TRBD2. The germline V gene has CDR1 SGDLS and CDR2 YYNGEE. This CDR3 is 13 amino acids long. Trimming cost V 2 bases and J 15 bases; bases outside gene matches: 10. CDR3 protein: CASSVERERFLFF. In DNA, the CDR3 is TGTGCCAGCAGCGTGGAGCGGGAGAGATTTCTGTTCTTC.

V is TRBV7-6 and J is TRBJ2-2, with 7 bases that match TRBD1. V was clipped by 7 bases and J by 3 bases; unmatched bases: 5. There are 14 residues in the CDR3. CDR1 and CDR2 (germline): SGHVS, FNYEAQ. DNA for the CDR3: TGTGCCAGCACCCCGGGACAGCACACCGGGGAGCTGTTTTTT. Its protein is CASTPGQHTGELFF.

The V and J genes are TRBV6-1 and TRBJ1-2, with TRBD1 as a possible D gene (6 bases). The CDR3 is made up of 14 amino acids. V lost 9 bases and J lost 0, with 14 bases in between. Germline values: CDR1 MNHNS, CDR2 SASEGT. CDR3 nucleotides: TGTGCCAGTTCCAAGGGGGAAGCTAACTATGGCTACACCTTC. Protein: CASSKGEANYGYTF.

The rearrangement uses TRBV27 and TRBJ2-2; 9 bases are shared with TRBD2. The germline V gene has CDR1 MNHEY and CDR2 SMNVEV (reference sequence). The CDR3 has 17 residues. Trimming removed 5 bases from V and 3 bases from J; junction bases left unmatched: 10. DNA of the CDR3: TGTGCCAGCAGTCCCCTGGCGGGAGGGAAGGACACCGGGGAGCTGTTTTTT. Translated, it gives CASSPLAGGKDTGELFF.